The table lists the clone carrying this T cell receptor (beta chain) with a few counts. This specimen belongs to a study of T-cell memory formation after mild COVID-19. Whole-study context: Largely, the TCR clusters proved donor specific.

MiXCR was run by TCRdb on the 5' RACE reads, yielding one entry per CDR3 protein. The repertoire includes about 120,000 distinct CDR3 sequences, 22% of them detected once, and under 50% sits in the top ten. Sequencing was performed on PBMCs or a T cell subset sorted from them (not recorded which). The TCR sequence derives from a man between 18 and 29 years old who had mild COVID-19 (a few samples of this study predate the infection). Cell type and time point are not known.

The CDR3 loop reads CSVELAGRQETQYF. CDR3 coding DNA: TGCAGCGTTGAACTAGCGGGACGCCAAGAGACCCAGTACTTC. This rearrangement joins TRBV29-1 to TRBJ2-5; 9 bases are shared with TRBD2. Germline V gives CDR1 SQVTM, CDR2 ANQGSEA. This CDR3 comprises 14 residues. V trimming: 2 bases; J trimming: 1 base; junction bases outside the gene matches: 2.